The T cell receptor (beta chain) described here comes from a study of T cells after yellow fever vaccination. On the study more broadly: Fractions with few cells were prepared using SMART-Seq v4 Ultra Low Input. Study observations and caveats: Clones from primary vaccination mostly reappeared after the booster (less than 98% CD4, about 85% CD8). In FACS-sorted repertoires, abundant clonotypes from the bulk population could appear as contaminants.

Generation of TCR cDNA used 5'RACE template switching (which added a universal primer site and UMIs). Via MiXCR, TCRdb re-called the 5' RACE reads, giving one row per CDR3 protein. Seen here are about 240,000 distinct CDR3 sequences, roughly 7.2% observed once, and the top ten hold approximately 0.87%. Comments on this clonotype: Its cognate antigen is unknown.

Between the trimmed V and J ends, which lost 0 bases and 1 base, there was a span of 8 bases. The CDR3 totals 15 residues. Germline assignment: CDR1 LNHDA and CDR2 SQIVND (reference sequence). The input for sequencing was CD4+ T cells sorted from PBMCs, taken 15 days after the yellow fever booster vaccination. The V gene is TRBV19, the J gene TRBJ2-3; D uncertain. The clonotype was recovered from a man younger than 40 who received the YFV17D yellow fever vaccine. CDR3 protein: CASSIDPDGTDTQYF. The CDR3 DNA follows: TGTGCCAGTAGTATAGACCCGGACGGCACAGATACGCAGTATTTT. The full variable domain, its missing parts supplied by reference TRBV19 and TRBJ2-3, is DGGITQSPKYLFRKEGQNVTLSCEQNLNHDAMYWYRQDPGQGLRLIYYSQIVNDFQKGDIAEGYSVSREKKESFPLTVTSAQKNPTAFYLCASSIDPDGTDTQYFGPGTRLTVL.